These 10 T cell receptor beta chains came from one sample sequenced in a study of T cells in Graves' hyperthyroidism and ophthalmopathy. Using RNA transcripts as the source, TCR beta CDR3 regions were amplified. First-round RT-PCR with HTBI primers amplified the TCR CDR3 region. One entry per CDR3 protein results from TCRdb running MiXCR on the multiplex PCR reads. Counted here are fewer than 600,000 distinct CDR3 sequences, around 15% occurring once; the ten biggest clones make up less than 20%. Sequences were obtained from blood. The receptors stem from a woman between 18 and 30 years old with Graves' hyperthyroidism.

The CDR3 loop is CASSLGGGSGNTIYF. The CDR3 bases are TGTGCCAGCAGTTTAGGAGGCGGCTCTGGAAACACCATATATTTT. This sequence joins TRBV12-3 or TRBV12-4 and TRBJ1-3; D is ambiguous. The CDR3 has 15 residues. The V end lost 1 base, the J end lost 0 bases, and 7 bases lay between the germline ends.

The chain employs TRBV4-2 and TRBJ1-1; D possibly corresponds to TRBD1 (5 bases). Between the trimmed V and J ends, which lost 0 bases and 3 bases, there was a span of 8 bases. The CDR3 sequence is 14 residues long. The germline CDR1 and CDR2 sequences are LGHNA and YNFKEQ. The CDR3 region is CASSQDRDDTEAFF. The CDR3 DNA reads TGTGCCAGCAGCCAAGATCGGGACGACACTGAAGCTTTCTTT.

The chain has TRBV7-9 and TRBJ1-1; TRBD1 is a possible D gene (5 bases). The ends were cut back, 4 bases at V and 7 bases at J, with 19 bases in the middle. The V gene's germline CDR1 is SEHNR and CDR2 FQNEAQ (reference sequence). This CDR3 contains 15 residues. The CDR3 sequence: CASSSISGRVREAFF. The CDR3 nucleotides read TGTGCCAGCAGCTCTATTTCGGGCAGGGTGCGTGAAGCTTTCTTT.

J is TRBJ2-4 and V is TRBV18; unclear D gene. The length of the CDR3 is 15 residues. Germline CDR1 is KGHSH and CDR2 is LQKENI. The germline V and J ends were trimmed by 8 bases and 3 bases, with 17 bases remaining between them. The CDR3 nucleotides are TGTGCCAGCCCCCCCGAGTTAGGCGGCAAAAACATTCAGTACTTC. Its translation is CASPPELGGKNIQYF.

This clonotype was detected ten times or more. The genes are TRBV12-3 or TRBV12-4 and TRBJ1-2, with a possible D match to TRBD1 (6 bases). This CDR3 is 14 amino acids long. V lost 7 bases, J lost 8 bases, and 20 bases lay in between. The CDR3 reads CASTVGGRGRGYTF. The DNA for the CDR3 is TGTGCCAGCACCGTCGGGGGCAGGGGCCGAGGCTACACCTTC.

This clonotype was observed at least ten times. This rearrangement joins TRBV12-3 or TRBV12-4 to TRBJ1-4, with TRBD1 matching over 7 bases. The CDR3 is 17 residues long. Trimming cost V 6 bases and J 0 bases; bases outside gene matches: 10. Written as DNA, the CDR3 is TGTGCCAGCAGCAGAACAGGGGATGGAGCAACTAATGAAAAACTGTTTTTT. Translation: CASSRTGDGATNEKLFF.

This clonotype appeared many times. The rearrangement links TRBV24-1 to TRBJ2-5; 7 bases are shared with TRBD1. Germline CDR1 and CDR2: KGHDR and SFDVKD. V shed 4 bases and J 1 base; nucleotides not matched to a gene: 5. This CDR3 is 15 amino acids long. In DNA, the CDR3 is TGTGCCACCAGTGACAACGGACAGGCCCAAGAGACCCAGTACTTC. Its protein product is CATSDNGQAQETQYF.

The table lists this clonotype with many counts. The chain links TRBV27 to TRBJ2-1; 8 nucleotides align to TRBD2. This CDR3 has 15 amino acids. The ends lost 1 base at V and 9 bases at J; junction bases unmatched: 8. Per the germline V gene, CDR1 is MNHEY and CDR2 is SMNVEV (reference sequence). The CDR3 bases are TGTGCCAGCAGTTTATTCCTAGCGGGCATAGTTGAGCAGTTCTTC. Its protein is CASSLFLAGIVEQFF.

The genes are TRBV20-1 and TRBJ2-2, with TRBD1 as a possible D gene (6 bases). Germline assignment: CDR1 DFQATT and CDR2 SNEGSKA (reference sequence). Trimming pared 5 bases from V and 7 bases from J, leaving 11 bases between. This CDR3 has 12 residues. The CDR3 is CSAGSGVGELFF. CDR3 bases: TGCAGTGCTGGCTCAGGGGTCGGGGAGCTGTTTTTT.

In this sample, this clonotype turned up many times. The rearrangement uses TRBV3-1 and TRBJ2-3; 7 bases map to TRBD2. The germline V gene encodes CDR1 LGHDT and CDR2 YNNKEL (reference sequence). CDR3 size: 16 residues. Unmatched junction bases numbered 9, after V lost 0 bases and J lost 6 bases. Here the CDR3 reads CASSQDWREPPDTQYF. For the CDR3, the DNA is TGTGCCAGCAGCCAAGATTGGCGGGAGCCCCCGGATACGCAGTATTTT.